The clone carrying this T cell receptor beta chain was recorded a few times. Its matching antigen is unknown. Per germline, CDR1 LNHNV and CDR2 YYDKDF (reference sequence). The CDR3 consists of 16 residues. The ends lost 3 bases at V and 7 bases at J; junction bases unmatched: 11. The data belong to a study of type 1 regulatory T cells. Turning to the study itself: T-allo10 is an in vitro-generated, Tr1-enriched CD4 T cell product specific for alloantigen.

TCRdb independently ran MiXCR on the reads; one entry per CDR3 protein. The sample gives around 62,000 distinct CDR3 sequences, approximately 64% of which show up once; 6.5% to 8.5% is in the top ten. The graft donor-derived T-allo10 cells reportedly recognize host alloantigens, are anergic, and suppress alloantigen-specifically. Sequencing was done on a sample of cultured T cells, either the whole culture or a sorted T cell fraction (not recorded which). The subset here: Tr1-enriched cell product generated in vitro against host alloantigens. The V gene is TRBV15, the J gene TRBJ1-4; 7 nucleotides match TRBD1. This receptor was identified in a human donor in good health. The CDR3 is CATSSEQGRGFEKLFF. In DNA, the CDR3 is TGTGCCACCAGCAGCGAACAGGGGCGGGGGTTTGAAAAACTGTTTTTT.